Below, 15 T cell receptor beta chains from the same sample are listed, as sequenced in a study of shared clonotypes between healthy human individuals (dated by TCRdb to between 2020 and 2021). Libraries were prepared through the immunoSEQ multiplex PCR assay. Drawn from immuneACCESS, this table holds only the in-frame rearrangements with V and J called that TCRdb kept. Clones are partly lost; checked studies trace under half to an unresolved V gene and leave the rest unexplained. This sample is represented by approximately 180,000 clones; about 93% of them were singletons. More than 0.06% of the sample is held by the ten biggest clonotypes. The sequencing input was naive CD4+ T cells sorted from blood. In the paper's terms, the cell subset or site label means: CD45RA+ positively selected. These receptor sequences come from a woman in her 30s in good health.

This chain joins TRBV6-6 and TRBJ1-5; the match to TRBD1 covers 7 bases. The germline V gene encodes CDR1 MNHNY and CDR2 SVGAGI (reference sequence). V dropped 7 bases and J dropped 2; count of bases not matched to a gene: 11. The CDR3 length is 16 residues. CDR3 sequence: CASTLIGQGGNQPQHF. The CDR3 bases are TGTGCCAGCACCCTAATCGGGCAGGGGGGCAATCAGCCCCAGCATTTT.

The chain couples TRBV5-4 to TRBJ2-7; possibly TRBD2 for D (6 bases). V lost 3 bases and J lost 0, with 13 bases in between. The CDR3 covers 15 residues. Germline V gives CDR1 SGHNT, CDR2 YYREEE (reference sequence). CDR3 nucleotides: TGTGCCAGCAGCTCGGCGGGGTCGAGCTCCTACGAGCAGTACTTC. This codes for CASSSAGSSSYEQYF.

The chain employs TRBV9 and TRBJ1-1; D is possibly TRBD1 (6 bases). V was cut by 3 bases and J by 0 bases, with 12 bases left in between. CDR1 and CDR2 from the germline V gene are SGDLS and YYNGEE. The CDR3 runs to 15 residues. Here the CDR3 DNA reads TGTGCCAGCAGCGGGCAGGGGATAATGAACACTGAAGCTTTCTTT. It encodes CASSGQGIMNTEAFF.

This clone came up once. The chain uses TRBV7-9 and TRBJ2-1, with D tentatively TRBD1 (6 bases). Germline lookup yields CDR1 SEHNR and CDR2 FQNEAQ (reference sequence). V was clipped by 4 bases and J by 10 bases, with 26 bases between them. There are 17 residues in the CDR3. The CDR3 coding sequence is TGTGCCAGCAGCTCCATGAGTCGGCGGGCAGGGGAATACGAGCAGTTCTTC. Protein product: CASSSMSRRAGEYEQFF.

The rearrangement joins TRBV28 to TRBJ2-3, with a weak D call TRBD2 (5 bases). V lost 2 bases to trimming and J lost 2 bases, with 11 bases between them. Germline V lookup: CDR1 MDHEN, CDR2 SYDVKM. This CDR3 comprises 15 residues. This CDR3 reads CASSLPAATTDTQYF. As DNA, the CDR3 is TGTGCCAGCAGTTTACCAGCGGCTACCACAGATACGCAGTATTTT.

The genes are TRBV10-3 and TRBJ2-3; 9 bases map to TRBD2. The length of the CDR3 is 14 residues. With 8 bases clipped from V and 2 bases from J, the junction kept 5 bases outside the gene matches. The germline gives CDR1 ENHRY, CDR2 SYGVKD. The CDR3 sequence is CAIQTSGDTDTQYF. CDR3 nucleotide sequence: TGTGCCATCCAGACTAGCGGAGACACAGATACGCAGTATTTT.

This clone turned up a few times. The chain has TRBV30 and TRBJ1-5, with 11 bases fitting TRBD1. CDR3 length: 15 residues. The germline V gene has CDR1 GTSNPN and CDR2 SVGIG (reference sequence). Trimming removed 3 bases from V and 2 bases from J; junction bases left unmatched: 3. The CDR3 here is CAWRGQGGCNQPQHF. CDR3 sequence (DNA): TGTGCCTGGAGGGGACAGGGGGGCTGCAATCAGCCCCAGCATTTT.

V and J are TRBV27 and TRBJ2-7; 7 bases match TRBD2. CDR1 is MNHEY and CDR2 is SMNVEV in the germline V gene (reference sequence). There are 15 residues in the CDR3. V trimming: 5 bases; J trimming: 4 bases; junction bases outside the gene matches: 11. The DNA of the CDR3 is TGTGCCAGCAGTAAGTCACTAGCGATACCATACGAGCAGTACTTC. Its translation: CASSKSLAIPYEQYF.

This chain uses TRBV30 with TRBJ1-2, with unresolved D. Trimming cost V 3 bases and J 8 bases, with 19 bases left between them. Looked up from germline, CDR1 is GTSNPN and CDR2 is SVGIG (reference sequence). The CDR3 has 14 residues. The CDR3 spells CAWSPDWTPEGYTF. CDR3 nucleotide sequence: TGTGCCTGGAGCCCGGACTGGACTCCGGAAGGCTACACCTTC. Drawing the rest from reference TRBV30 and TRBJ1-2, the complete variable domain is SQTIHQWPATLVQPVGSPLSLECTVEGTSNPNLYWYRQAAGRGLQLLFYSVGIGQISSEVPQNLSASRPQDRQFILSSKKLLLSDSGFYLCAWSPDWTPEGYTFGSGTRLTVV.

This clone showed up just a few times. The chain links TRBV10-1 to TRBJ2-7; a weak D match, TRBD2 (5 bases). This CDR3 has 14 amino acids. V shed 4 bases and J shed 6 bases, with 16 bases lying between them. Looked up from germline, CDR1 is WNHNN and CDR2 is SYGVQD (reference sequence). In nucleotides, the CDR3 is TGCGCCAGCAGTGCAATACTAGGGATTGCCGAGCAGTACTTC. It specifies CASSAILGIAEQYF.

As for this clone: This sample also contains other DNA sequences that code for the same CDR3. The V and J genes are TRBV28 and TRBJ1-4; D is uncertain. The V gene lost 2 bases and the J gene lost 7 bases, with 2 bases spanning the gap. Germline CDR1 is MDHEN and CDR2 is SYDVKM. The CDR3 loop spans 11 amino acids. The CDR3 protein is CASSLGEKLFF. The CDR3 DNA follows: TGTGCCAGCAGTTTAGGTGAAAAACTGTTTTTT.

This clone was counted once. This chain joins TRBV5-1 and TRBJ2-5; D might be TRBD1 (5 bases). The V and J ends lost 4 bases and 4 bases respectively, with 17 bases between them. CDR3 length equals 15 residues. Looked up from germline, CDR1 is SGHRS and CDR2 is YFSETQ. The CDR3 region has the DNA TGCGCCAGCAGCCCCGGTAGGGGAAAAGGAGAGACCCAGTACTTC. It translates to CASSPGRGKGETQYF. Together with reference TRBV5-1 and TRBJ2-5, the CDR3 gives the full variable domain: KAGVTQTPRYLIKTRGQQVTLSCSPISGHRSVSWYQQTPGQGLQFLFEYFSETQRNKGNFPGRFSGRQFSNSRSEMNVSTLELGDSALYLCASSPGRGKGETQYFGPGTRLLVL.

The CDR3 spells CASSFGGVRTDTQYF. CDR3 DNA sequence: TGTGCCAGCAGTTTCGGAGGAGTCAGGACAGATACGCAGTATTTT. This chain connects TRBV6-6 to TRBJ2-3, with a possible D match to TRBD2 (5 bases). The V gene's germline CDR1 is MNHNY and CDR2 SVGAGI (reference sequence). V lost 4 bases, J lost 3 bases, and 14 bases lay in between. CDR3 size: 15 residues.

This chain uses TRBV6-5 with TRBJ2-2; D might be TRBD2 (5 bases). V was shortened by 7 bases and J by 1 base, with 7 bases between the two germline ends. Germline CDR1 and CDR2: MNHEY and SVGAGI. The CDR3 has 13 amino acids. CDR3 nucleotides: TGTGCCAGCAATCGGGGGAACACCGGGGAGCTGTTTTTT. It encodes CASNRGNTGELFF.

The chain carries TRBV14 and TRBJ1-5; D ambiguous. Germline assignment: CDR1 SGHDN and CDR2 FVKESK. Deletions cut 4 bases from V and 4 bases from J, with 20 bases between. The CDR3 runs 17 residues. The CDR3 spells CASSLPMGNSINQPQHF. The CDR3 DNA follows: TGTGCCAGCAGCCTTCCGATGGGTAACAGTATTAATCAGCCCCAGCATTTT. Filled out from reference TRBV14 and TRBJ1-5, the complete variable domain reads EAGVTQFPSHSVIEKGQTVTLRCDPISGHDNLYWYRRVMGKEIKFLLHFVKESKQDESGMPNNRFLAERTGGTYSTLKVQPAELEDSGVYFCASSLPMGNSINQPQHFGDGTRLSIL.